This entry lists 30 T cell receptor beta chains sequenced from one sample in a study of OX40 agonist ivuxolimab in advanced cancers. The method was immunoSEQ multiplex PCR; TCRdb's version includes in-frame clones alone and lacks a portion of them. The table records some 77,000 clones, 88% of them present only once. This specimen consisted of CD4+ or CD8+ T cells sorted from blood, obtained in a trial of the OX40 agonist ivuxolimab. The receptors stem from an adult with an advanced solid tumor such as melanoma, head and neck, liver or kidney cancer.

The chain is built from TRBV5-1 and TRBJ2-1; D remains unclear. Germline values: CDR1 SGHRS, CDR2 YFSETQ. Trimming left V 1 base short and J 3 bases short, with 5 bases between. The CDR3 is made up of 13 amino acids. As DNA, the CDR3 is TGCGCCAGCAGCTTGACAAACTACAATGAGCAGTTCTTC. Protein sequence: CASSLTNYNEQFF.

The V gene is TRBV2, the J gene TRBJ1-2; a possible D gene is TRBD1 (6 bases). With 5 bases removed from V and 4 bases from J, the gap between germline ends came to 17 bases. The CDR3 covers 15 residues. Germline V gives CDR1 SNHLY, CDR2 FYNNEI. The chain's CDR3 is CASSQSGGGGYGYTF. The CDR3 nucleotides read TGTGCCAGCAGTCAGTCGGGGGGCGGAGGCTATGGCTACACCTTC.

The chain links TRBV6-1 to TRBJ1-6; D might be TRBD1 (5 bases). Deletions cut 7 bases from V and 5 bases from J, with 15 bases between. Germline values: CDR1 MNHNS, CDR2 SASEGT. The CDR3 is made up of 15 amino acids. The CDR3 DNA reads as TGTGCCAGCATGCAGGGCGCGATAAATAATTCACCCCTCCACTTT. Translation gives CASMQGAINNSPLHF.

This clone occurred once. V usage is TRBV18 and J usage is TRBJ2-4; 7 bases fit TRBD1. CDR3 length equals 18 residues. Germline CDR1 KGHSH, CDR2 LQKENI. Trimming at V came to 3 bases and at J to 0 bases, leaving 11 bases not matched to a gene. CDR3 DNA sequence: TGTGCCAGCTCACCGGGGAAGGACAGGTTCATAGCCAAAAACATTCAGTACTTC. It encodes CASSPGKDRFIAKNIQYF.

V and J are TRBV27 and TRBJ1-6, with TRBD1 matching 10 bases. After removal of 7 bases from V and 6 bases from J, the junction contained 15 bases not matched to a gene. This CDR3 has 18 amino acids. Germline CDR1 is MNHEY and CDR2 is SMNVEV (reference sequence). This CDR3 reads CASNKGQGTTKINSPLHF. Written as DNA, the CDR3 is TGTGCCAGCAACAAGGGACAGGGGACTACTAAAATTAATTCACCCCTCCACTTT.

The chain has TRBV10-2 and TRBJ1-1; D call uncertain. CDR3 length: 12 residues. V lost 8 bases and J lost 3, with 10 bases in between. CDR1 and CDR2 from the germline V gene are WSHSY and SAAADI. The CDR3 region is CASGDSYTEAFF. The CDR3 region has the DNA TGCGCCAGCGGCGACTCTTACACTGAAGCTTTCTTT.

The gene calls are TRBV9 and TRBJ2-1, with D perhaps assigned TRBD1 or TRBD2 (5 bases each). The germline V gene has CDR1 SGDLS and CDR2 YYNGEE. This CDR3 region has 16 residues. V was trimmed by 6 bases and J by 8 bases, leaving 24 bases between them. CDR3 sequence: CASTPFGAQGFDEQFF. The CDR3 bases are TGTGCCAGCACCCCCTTCGGGGCGCAGGGTTTCGATGAGCAGTTCTTC. Combining the CDR3 with reference TRBV9 and TRBJ2-1 gives the whole variable domain DSGVTQTPKHLITATGQRVTLRCSPRSGDLSVYWYQQSLDQGLQFLIQYYNGEERAKGNILERFSAQQFPDLHSELNLSSLELGDSALYFCASTPFGAQGFDEQFFGPGTRLTVL.

This chain uses TRBV6-1 with TRBJ1-1; D not certain. Germline CDR1 reads MNHNS; CDR2 reads SASEGT. V was pared by 8 bases and J by 1 base, with 5 bases between. This CDR3 comprises 11 residues. CDR3 bases: TGTGCCAGCGGACGGAACACTGAAGCTTTCTTT. Translated: CASGRNTEAFF.

The V and J genes are TRBV25-1 and TRBJ2-5; TRBD2 might be the D (6 bases). Deletions cut 3 bases from V and 1 base from J, with 15 bases between. CDR1 MGHDK and CDR2 SYGVNS come from the germline V gene. The CDR3 is made up of 16 amino acids. CDR3 sequence (DNA): TGTGCCAGCAGTGATCCCCTCCTAGCGACCCAAGAGACCCAGTACTTC. Its protein product is CASSDPLLATQETQYF.

The chain combines TRBV30 with TRBJ2-7; 10 nucleotides agree with TRBD2. This CDR3 has 16 residues. CDR1 and CDR2 from the germline V gene are GTSNPN and SVGIG (reference sequence). Losses at the gene ends were 3 bases for V and 7 bases for J; bases not matched to a gene: 15. DNA of the CDR3: TGTGCCTGGAGGGGAGTTAGCGGGAGGACCTTTGGGGAGCAGTACTTC. Encoded protein: CAWRGVSGRTFGEQYF.

As DNA, the CDR3 is TGTGCCAGCAGCCCTTCGGGACAGCAGAACACTGAAGCTTTCTTT. This encodes CASSPSGQQNTEAFF. V and J are TRBV7-9 and TRBJ1-1, with 7 bases fitting TRBD1. This CDR3 is 15 amino acids long. CDR1 and CDR2 from the germline V gene are SEHNR and FQNEAQ (reference sequence). The junction had 7 bases not matched to a gene; V was cut back by 5 bases and J by 1 base.

The chain has TRBV6-1 and TRBJ2-1; 9 nucleotides match TRBD2. In germline, CDR1 is MNHNS, CDR2 SASEGT. The trim removed 9 bases at V and 12 bases at J, leaving 12 bases unmatched. The CDR3 runs 13 residues. The chain's CDR3 is CASFPGLAPRQFF. As DNA, the CDR3 is TGTGCCAGTTTCCCGGGACTAGCCCCGCGGCAGTTCTTC.

The chain links TRBV6-5 to TRBJ1-2, with D possibly TRBD1 on 6 matching bases. Trimming cost V 0 bases and J 8 bases, with 10 bases left between them. From germline, CDR1 is MNHEY and CDR2 SVGAGI. The CDR3 extends over 13 amino acids. The DNA of the CDR3 is TGTGCCAGCAGTTACTCGGGGGGGCGCGGCTACACCTTC. It specifies CASSYSGGRGYTF.

This clone was observed a few times. CDR3 nucleotide sequence: TGTGCCAGCAGTGTGACAGGTCTCGGAGTAGTTGAAAAACTGTTTTTT. Protein: CASSVTGLGVVEKLFF. The rearrangement uses TRBV2 and TRBJ1-4; D might be TRBD1 (6 bases). CDR3 size: 16 residues. Germline loops: CDR1 SNHLY, CDR2 FYNNEI. V was pared by 4 bases and J by 7 bases, with 19 bases between.

This clone was recorded once. The chain joins TRBV2 to TRBJ1-1; 7 nucleotides line up with TRBD1. Trimming cost V 6 bases and J 4 bases; bases outside gene matches: 5. In germline, CDR1 is SNHLY, CDR2 FYNNEI. The CDR3 has 13 residues. The CDR3 reads CASRSTGVTEAFF. In DNA form, the CDR3 reads TGTGCCAGCAGGAGTACAGGGGTCACTGAAGCTTTCTTT.

This clone is a singleton in its sample. The chain carries TRBV5-8 and TRBJ2-5; 7 bases match TRBD2. The CDR3 is 15 residues long. With 4 bases clipped from V and 5 bases from J, the junction kept 11 bases outside the gene matches. Germline V gives CDR1 SGHTS, CDR2 YDEGEE. This chain's CDR3 is CASSPRLAGGETQYF. CDR3 bases: TGTGCCAGCAGCCCCCGACTAGCTGGGGGGGAGACCCAGTACTTC.

The gene calls are TRBV19 and TRBJ2-1; possibly TRBD2 for D (5 bases). Trimming stripped 5 bases from V and 10 bases from J, with 12 bases between. Germline CDR1 is LNHDA and CDR2 is SQIVND (reference sequence). The CDR3 covers 12 residues. CDR3 sequence: CASSSGLGEQFF. The CDR3, as DNA: TGTGCCAGTAGTTCGGGGTTAGGGGAGCAGTTCTTC. The whole variable domain, remainder taken from reference TRBV19 and TRBJ2-1, is DGGITQSPKYLFRKEGQNVTLSCEQNLNHDAMYWYRQDPGQGLRLIYYSQIVNDFQKGDIAEGYSVSREKKESFPLTVTSAQKNPTAFYLCASSSGLGEQFFGPGTRLTVL.

The V gene is TRBV11-3, the J gene TRBJ2-5; TRBD2 might be the D (5 bases). Germline V gives CDR1 SGHNT, CDR2 YENEEA. V lost 5 bases and J 5 bases, leaving 12 bases between the germline ends. The CDR3 length is 13 residues. The CDR3 spells CASSQAVGETQYF. The CDR3 DNA follows: TGTGCCAGCAGCCAAGCGGTGGGGGAGACCCAGTACTTC.

V is TRBV28 and J is TRBJ1-3, with 8 bases aligning to TRBD1. In germline, CDR1 is MDHEN, CDR2 SYDVKM. This CDR3 has 17 amino acids. Germline trimming cut 4 bases from V and 2 bases from J; bases unmatched to any gene: 10. CDR3 loop: CASSSVGQGLPGNTIYF. CDR3 DNA: TGTGCCAGCAGTTCAGTCGGACAGGGTTTACCTGGAAACACCATATATTTT.

The count of this clone is one. This chain joins TRBV5-1 and TRBJ2-5; a weak D match, TRBD2 (5 bases). Per germline, CDR1 SGHRS and CDR2 YFSETQ. This CDR3 has 15 residues. V shed 3 bases and J shed 4 bases, with 16 bases lying between them. The CDR3 spells CASSSGRGKGETQYF. The CDR3 DNA reads as TGCGCCAGCAGCTCCGGACGGGGTAAGGGAGAGACCCAGTACTTC.

The chain combines TRBV19 with TRBJ2-2, with D perhaps TRBD2 (6 bases). V gave up 7 bases and J gave up 1 base, with 13 bases separating them. The CDR3 extends over 15 amino acids. The germline gives CDR1 LNHDA, CDR2 SQIVND (reference sequence). The CDR3 reads CASTSHGGNTGELFF. The DNA for the CDR3 is TGTGCCAGTACCTCTCACGGGGGGAACACCGGGGAGCTGTTTTTT.

The chain combines TRBV5-1 with TRBJ2-1, with TRBD2 as a possible D gene (5 bases). The CDR3 is made up of 14 amino acids. Germline assignment: CDR1 SGHRS and CDR2 YFSETQ. V was cut by 4 bases and J by 9 bases, with 17 bases left in between. CDR3 loop: CASSGSVARSEQFF. In nucleotides, the CDR3 is TGCGCCAGCAGCGGGTCAGTAGCGCGATCTGAGCAGTTCTTC.

The chain has TRBV19 and TRBJ1-4, with 9 nucleotides matching TRBD1. V shed 6 bases and J 0 bases; nucleotides not matched to a gene: 17. Germline lookup yields CDR1 LNHDA and CDR2 SQIVND (reference sequence). This CDR3 has 20 amino acids. CDR3 sequence reads: CASSPPPRTGVRATNEKLFF. DNA of the CDR3: TGTGCCAGTAGCCCCCCGCCGAGGACAGGGGTCCGTGCAACTAATGAAAAACTGTTTTTT.

The chain is built from TRBV4-1 and TRBJ1-2, with D hard to call. Germline lookup yields CDR1 MGHRA and CDR2 YSYEKL. V was shortened by 6 bases and J by 0 bases, with 20 bases between the two germline ends. The CDR3 totals 17 residues. The CDR3 here is CASRQLWQRQANYGYTF. The CDR3 nucleotides read TGCGCCAGCAGGCAGCTTTGGCAGAGGCAGGCTAACTATGGCTACACCTTC.

The chain carries TRBV27 and TRBJ1-6, with unresolved D. The ends were cut back, 8 bases at V and 15 bases at J, with 14 bases in the middle. The CDR3 is 11 residues long. In germline, CDR1 is MNHEY, CDR2 SMNVEV (reference sequence). CDR3 protein: CASALGQLLHF. The CDR3 nucleotides are TGTGCCAGCGCCCTTGGGCAGCTCCTCCACTTT.

The chain carries TRBV6-5 and TRBJ2-7; 7 nucleotides match TRBD1. CDR3 length: 15 amino acids. Germline CDR1 MNHEY, CDR2 SVGAGI. V shed 4 bases, J shed 4 bases, and the junction held 10 bases outside the gene matches. DNA for the CDR3: TGTGCCAGCAGTTCGGCGACAGGGCCTACTTACGAGCAGTACTTC. Protein product: CASSSATGPTYEQYF.

The chain recombines TRBV7-9 with TRBJ1-5; no reliable D call. Germline V CDR1 and CDR2: SEHNR, FQNEAQ (reference sequence). The CDR3 extends over 13 amino acids. V was cut by 3 bases and J by 7 bases, with 10 bases left in between. The CDR3 nucleotides are TGTGCCAGCAGCTTCGAGAAAGACCAGCCCCAGCATTTT. It is translated as CASSFEKDQPQHF.

The chain carries TRBV7-9 and TRBJ2-5; D is unresolved. Near its end, the DNA agrees better with TRBJ2-7, so the J call may be wrong. CDR3 length: 13 residues. In germline, CDR1 is SEHNR, CDR2 FQNEAQ (reference sequence). The CDR3 nucleotides read TGTGCCAGCAGCTTAGGTCAGTGGGACGAGCAGTACTTC. Translating gives CASSLGQWDEQYF.

V gene TRBV20-1 combines with J gene TRBJ2-3, with unresolved D. The CDR3 extends over 10 amino acids. V was cut by 3 bases and J by 3 bases, with 1 base left in between. The germline CDR1 and CDR2 sequences are DFQATT and SNEGSKA (reference sequence). CDR3 in amino acids: CSASTDTQYF. The DNA for the CDR3 is TGCAGTGCTAGTACAGATACGCAGTATTTT.

This chain connects TRBV7-3 to TRBJ1-2, with no clear D. Germline V gene lookup returns CDR1 SGHTA and CDR2 FQGTGA. Trimming took 4 bases from V and 2 from J, leaving 26 bases between them. The CDR3 is 19 amino acids. Here the CDR3 reads CASSSGGGYDQTPNYGYTF. CDR3 in DNA: TGTGCCAGCAGCTCTGGCGGTGGTTATGATCAAACCCCAAACTATGGCTACACCTTC.